The TCR beta chain described here comes from a study of T cells in Graves' hyperthyroidism and ophthalmopathy. Turning to the study itself: Peripheral blood specimens were obtained at initial diagnosis, prior to any treatment.

This clonotype occurred many times. The CDR3 is 14 amino acids. After removal of 7 bases from V and 9 bases from J, the junction contained 11 bases not matched to a gene. Germline V gives CDR1 MNHNS, CDR2 SASEGT. Authors of the study amplified TCR beta CDR3 regions from RNA transcripts. The study used the HTBI primer set for a first-round RT-PCR of the TCR CDR3. TCRdb re-called the multiplex PCR reads through MiXCR, storing one row per CDR3 protein. The data show approximately 740,000 distinct CDR3 sequences, with around 13% seen just once and 9.5% to 13% held by the top ten. J is TRBJ2-1 and V is TRBV6-1; TRBD2 matches at 8 bases. This TCR was sampled from a woman between 18 and 29 years old with Graves' hyperthyroidism. The sequenced sample consisted of blood. The CDR3 region has the DNA TGTGCCAGCACCCTCCGGGAGGGCCCCGGTGAGCAGTTCTTC. Its translation: CASTLREGPGEQFF.